These T cell receptor beta chains were read from a single sample in a study of T cell responses to AZD1222 COVID-19 vaccine. Assay: immunoSEQ multiplex PCR; the TCRdb copy retains only in-frame clones and omits some. The sample comprises around 130,000 clones, 80% to 90% of which are singletons, and roughly 1.6% rests with the top ten. The sample consisted of peripheral blood, taken on day 0 of AZD1222 vaccination. The receptors were sampled from an adult in good health. CDR3s include the opening cysteine and the closing phenylalanine or tryptophan. Fields, in order: V gene, J gene, clone size, CDR3 protein. Clone size is stated in some rows and not others, as once, few, many or a class when expanded.

V: TRBV24-1; J: TRBJ1-5; size: .; CDR3: CATSDSGTSHSNQPQHF
V: TRBV29-1; J: TRBJ1-2; size: .; CDR3: CSVLEGFGGYTF
V: TRBV4-1; J: TRBJ1-5; size: .; CDR3: CASSQFIQGDQPQHF
V: TRBV7-2; J: TRBJ2-3; size: few; CDR3: CASSLSFGAGGTDTQYF
V: TRBV11-2; J: TRBJ2-2; size: .; CDR3: CASSETVTNTGELFF
V: TRBV25-1; J: TRBJ2-5; size: once; CDR3: CASSATTPSAQYF
V: TRBV3-1/TRBV3-2; J: TRBJ1-2; size: .; CDR3: CASSQDNKGFSRFAGYTF
V: TRBV5-8; J: TRBJ2-7; size: few; CDR3: CASSPAGQGFGQYF
V: TRBV6-5; J: TRBJ2-7; size: .; CDR3: CASSYRRAGKNEQYF
V: TRBV3-1/TRBV3-2; J: TRBJ1-1; size: .; CDR3: CASSQRRGLIEAFF
V: TRBV3-1/TRBV3-2; J: TRBJ2-6; size: .; CDR3: CASSQGGGAGANVLTF
V: TRBV29-1; J: TRBJ1-2; size: .; CDR3: CSVAGQSYGYTF
V: TRBV7-2; J: TRBJ1-2; size: .; CDR3: CASSLGAQGHGYTF
V: TRBV6-5; J: TRBJ1-2; size: .; CDR3: CASSYSTSYGYTF
V: TRBV7-8; J: TRBJ2-3; size: .; CDR3: CASSGLRQPTDTQYF
V: TRBV5-6; J: TRBJ1-6; size: once; CDR3: CASSLAGASNNSPLHF
V: TRBV30; J: TRBJ1-3; size: .; CDR3: CAWGRFSGNTIYF
V: TRBV5-4; J: TRBJ2-5; size: .; CDR3: CASSFGTGGAETQYF
V: TRBV3-1/TRBV3-2; J: TRBJ1-1; size: once; CDR3: CASTGRDLSNTEAFF
V: TRBV19; J: TRBJ1-5; size: .; CDR3: CASSGGRYGSNQPQHF
V: TRBV9; J: TRBJ1-1; size: few; CDR3: CASSVPPPNTGGAFF
V: TRBV12-3/TRBV12-4; J: TRBJ2-1; size: .; CDR3: CASGENEQFF
V: TRBV24-1; J: TRBJ2-1; size: .; CDR3: CATSDGGTSGSWYNEQFF
V: TRBV9; J: TRBJ2-3; size: .; CDR3: CASSVAVLAGGPDTQYF
V: TRBV6-2/TRBV6-3; J: TRBJ1-2; size: .; CDR3: CASSYWLGYTF
V: TRBV30; J: TRBJ2-5; size: .; CDR3: CAWSFSGVETQYF
V: TRBV7-8; J: TRBJ2-3; size: .; CDR3: CASSAGTSGSVDTQYF
V: TRBV5-8; J: TRBJ2-7; size: .; CDR3: CASSLQGRGEQYF
V: TRBV24-1; J: TRBJ2-5; size: few; CDR3: CATSDPRTRRETQYF
V: TRBV7-6; J: TRBJ2-3; size: .; CDR3: CASSNRRGRGTDTQYF
V: TRBV29-1; J: TRBJ2-3; size: .; CDR3: CSAATHSSGATDTQYF
V: TRBV19; J: TRBJ1-5; size: once; CDR3: CASNRREQPQHF
V: TRBV30; J: TRBJ1-2; size: .; CDR3: CAWSVGPAGVYGYTF
V: TRBV7-6; J: TRBJ2-5; size: .; CDR3: CASSLGPDRRKETQYF
V: TRBV2; J: TRBJ2-7; size: .; CDR3: CASRRLYEQYF
V: TRBV11-1; J: TRBJ2-7; size: .; CDR3: CASSYSGRATYEQYF
V: TRBV27; J: TRBJ2-2; size: .; CDR3: CASSLGDAGELFF
V: TRBV6-5; J: TRBJ2-5; size: .; CDR3: CASSSPEGETQYF
V: TRBV9; J: TRBJ1-1; size: .; CDR3: CASSPMGMNTEAFF
V: TRBV5-1; J: TRBJ1-1; size: few; CDR3: CASSFNGGTEAFF
V: TRBV5-8; J: TRBJ1-3; size: .; CDR3: CASSLGGAGNTIYF
V: TRBV6-5; J: TRBJ1-6; size: .; CDR3: CASRTGTGVSPLHF
V: TRBV19; J: TRBJ1-2; size: .; CDR3: CASSMGTVLSYGYTF
V: TRBV19; J: TRBJ1-2; size: .; CDR3: CASTRPGMGVGYTF
V: TRBV5-1; J: TRBJ2-2; size: .; CDR3: CASSMWSGKNTGELFF
V: TRBV11-3; J: TRBJ1-2; size: .; CDR3: CASSRESDGYTF
V: TRBV6-2/TRBV6-3; J: TRBJ2-5; size: .; CDR3: CASSPGGAGETQYF
V: TRBV7-9; J: TRBJ2-7; size: once; CDR3: CASSLTGMISDEQYF
V: TRBV7-2; J: TRBJ2-7; size: .; CDR3: CASSLQASYEQYF
V: TRBV12-3/TRBV12-4; J: TRBJ1-5; size: .; CDR3: CASSFELQPQHF
V: TRBV10-1; J: TRBJ2-7; size: few; CDR3: CASSSERESYEQYF
V: TRBV5-1; J: TRBJ1-1; size: .; CDR3: CASYGGPLNTEAFF
V: TRBV5-1; J: TRBJ1-1; size: .; CDR3: CASSLGTVRGGVAFF